This T cell receptor (beta chain) is drawn from a study of blood T cell repertoires in COVID-19. As for the study in general: PBMCs, B-cell-depleted T cells, or T cells were the source of the cDNA or gDNA that made up the material.

The method was immunoSEQ multiplex PCR; TCRdb's version includes in-frame clones alone and lacks a portion of them. This sample has about 130,000 clones, with around 81% found just once. The length of the CDR3 is 14 residues. V gave up 4 bases and J gave up 2 bases, with 11 bases separating them. Germline V gene sequence: CDR1 MDHEN, CDR2 SYDVKM. This chain uses TRBV28 with TRBJ1-2; D unclear. Input material: peripheral blood. The clonotype was recovered from a man aged 25 to 40 with COVID-19, enrolled during active disease. The CDR3 DNA is TGTGCCAGCAGTTCCCCATCCCAAAACTATGGCTACACCTTC. Its protein product is CASSSPSQNYGYTF.